This T cell receptor (beta chain) appears in the sequencing data of a study of cytomegalovirus exposure and HLA in healthy donors (dated by TCRdb to about 2017). A note on the overall study: An earlier analysis of about 560 of the donors reported approximately 280 Gb of sequence data and some 110 million unique TCR beta sequences obtained from about 200 million T cells. HLA typing included class I and class II loci at four-digit resolution. To decide whether each TCR beta V gene segment behaved as functional or pseudogenic, an earlier analysis of some 540 of the donors relied on high-throughput TCR beta sequencing. Donor age, sex, ethnicity and CMV serostatus were collected together with the repertoire data. In the later analysis, no new phenotypic data were used to find candidate immune exposures; instead, reliance was placed on TCR beta sequences and their occurrence across donors. Genome-wide SNP genotypes for about three fifths of the roughly 670 donors were used in a later genetic analysis, which treated that subset as a discovery cohort. Roughly 5 DR-DQ haplotypes were handled as single units for association and clustering, since linkage in the cohort was strong. Typing coverage differed by locus: A, B, C, DRB1 and DQB1 were typed in about 620-630 donors, DQA1 in 500 to 550, DPA1 in 600 to 610, and DPB1 in around 490. The study used immunosequencing to profile the T cell repertoires of 670 or so subjects and linked those repertoires to cytomegalovirus serostatus. All discovery cohort repertoires had been generated using a single sequencing platform. Roughly 310 gigabases of sequencing data and 80 million or so unique TCR sequences were included in an early release covering roughly 600 HLA-typed donors. Among the roughly 380 genotyped donors, around 81% belonged to the genetic ancestry cluster associated with self-reported Caucasian donors. On average, 235,054 unique TCR beta nucleotide sequences were sequenced per donor among more than 350 genotyped donors of the cohort, with 15% to 20% of those sequences being non-productive. The study was designed to test whether signatures of past pathogen exposure could be identified by cataloging public T cell receptors. A later analysis re-examined previously published TCR beta repertoires from more than 600 donors and added high-resolution HLA genotyping to investigate patterns of TCR occurrence. In addition to the first cohort of approximately 650 subjects, a separate validation cohort of about 120 different subjects was used. The study combined high-throughput TCR immunosequencing, statistical association of individual TCRs with disease status, and machine learning to predict cytomegalovirus infection status. Overall study results and their limits: In a later analysis, TCR association rates were found to vary across HLA loci, with the most associated TCRs seen for DRB1 alleles and the fewest for HLA-C alleles. A further reported finding was that TCR beta sequences accurately predicted the HLA-A and HLA-B alleles for most subjects in the first cohort. A later analysis reported that several top co-occurrence clusters appeared linked to parvovirus B19, influenza, CMV and Epstein-Barr virus. The classifier was reported to diagnose cytomegalovirus status with high specificity and sensitivity in both the original cohort and the validation cohort. Seventeen rarely observed V segments, including chromosome 9 orphons, were excluded from the earlier analysis of a few hundred of the donors because counts were too low. The only immune exposure information available for the cohort was CMV serostatus. Some IMGT-functional V segments, including TRBV6-2 and TRBV6-3, could not be told apart with the 87-base-pair reads, so those segments were excluded. The authors suggested that the approach could potentially be extended to other disease states and immunological phenotypes. Correlated functional status among segregating V segments might reflect linkage disequilibrium, but an unknown experimental factor could not be ruled out. Compared with equally common non-associated chains, HLA-associated TCR beta chains in a later analysis were more clonally expanded and had lower generation probabilities. A cluster of highly shared sequence variants was judged likely to be a technical artifact of the sequencing pipeline. A few of the identified cytomegalovirus-associated TCR beta chains were confirmed in vitro to be specific for cytomegalovirus antigens. In an earlier analysis of around 500 of the donors, most TCR beta V segments appeared in productive rearrangements about 87% or about 30% of the time, broadly matching IMGT annotations. According to a later genetic analysis, donors in an Asian-associated ancestry cluster had fewer N-insertions in productive TCRs than the approximately 690-donor mean. Specific HLA alleles were associated with 15,000 to 20,000 TCR beta sequences at a false discovery rate of 0.05 in a later analysis. Across donors, most TCR sequences were observed very rarely, whereas some public TCRs were present in many individuals. In a later analysis, most CMV-associated TCR beta chains were found to appear HLA-restricted, with HLA associations seemingly driven largely by CMV exposure. In the study, about 150 TCR beta chains were listed as associated with cytomegalovirus. Strong co-occurrence of HLA alleles, especially DR and DQ, made assigning TCR associations to individual alleles difficult. This cohort had only TCR beta chains sequenced, and the lack of alpha or paired-chain data limited which features could be detected. Roughly uniform sequencing depth across donors was assumed in presence/absence analyses, although this assumption may not hold. V-gene and J-gene trimming of TCR beta chains was associated with a missense DCLRE1C variant in a later genetic analysis, and the association was replicated in an independent cohort. HLA typing was unavailable for some donors at each locus, so association tests used only the typed subset.

In total, around 600 healthy bone marrow donors made up the cohort. At the time of sampling, all cohort members were nominally healthy, though unrecorded immune exposures were likely present. The donor was CMV seropositive and belonged to the group of 250 to 300 seropositive cohort members. Every donor gave a peripheral blood sample, and the peripheral blood mononuclear cells from that sample were used for TCR beta sequencing. The Qiagen DNeasy Blood Extraction Kit was used to extract genomic DNA from the blood cell samples. Comment on this clone: Its antigen specificity is not known. Per-base quality was not reported, and no clone a single base away is much larger than it.

Libraries were built with the immunoSEQ multiplex PCR assay. The multiplex PCR relied on a mix of 60 forward primers for TCR Vbeta segments and 13 reverse primers for TCR Jbeta segments. The CDR3 region of rearranged TCR beta genes was amplified from genomic DNA by a multiplex PCR assay. The amplified TCR beta libraries were sequenced on the Illumina HiSeq System as 87-base-pair reads. The source study handled its data this way. A later analysis counted about 80 million unique TCR beta chains across the 650 to 800 repertoires, and 10 million to 12 million of these chains were shared by at least two donors. Raw reads were error-corrected and collapsed into unique sequences by a nearest-neighbor algorithm in which closely related sequences were merged to remove PCR and sequencing errors. CDR3 sequences were aligned to IMGT reference sequences to assign V, D and J gene segments. Each retained sequence needed at least a six-nucleotide match to both a V gene segment and a J gene segment. A rearrangement was called productive if the CDR3 had no stop codons and remained in frame with V and J, and every other rearrangement was called non-productive. CDR3 was defined by IMGT convention, running from the second conserved V-encoded cysteine to the conserved J-encoded phenylalanine. The earlier analysis of some 600 of the donors excluded sequences that lacked an unambiguous match to a single V gene segment. In an earlier analysis of 587 of the donors, a V segment was called functional when productive rearrangements were above 56.7%, and segregating when the standard deviation between donors exceeded 5%. To diagnose cytomegalovirus status from the catalog of TCR beta chain sequences, a statistical classification framework was built. A later analysis assigned V and J genes by comparing TCR nucleotide sequences with IMGT/GENE-DB human TR gene sequences. In a later analysis, CDR3 sequences and most-parsimonious VDJ recombination scenarios were assigned using the TCRdist pipeline. In a later analysis, each TCR beta chain was defined by its CDR3 amino acid sequence together with its V-gene family, and reads lacking a unique V-gene family were excluded. A later analysis removed several hundred highly shared, low-generation-probability nucleotide sequences to deal with suspected cross-contamination and a sequencing artifact. In a later analysis, a clonal expansion index for each public chain was calculated from normalized within-repertoire ranks of inferred template counts. In a later analysis, generation probabilities were computed using a VDJ recombination model fitted to out-of-frame rearrangements, and the results were checked against IGoR. Hypergeometric tests were used in a later analysis to score TCR-TCR, TCR-HLA and TCR-CMV co-occurrence, with a repertoire-size bias correction applied to the TCR pairs. To estimate false discovery rates, a later analysis permuted the HLA or CMV assignments 20 times. In a later analysis, co-occurring TCRs were grouped using DBSCAN, and TCRdist sequence similarity was added for clustering within HLA-allele-positive subsets. Repertoires with fewer than 30,000 or more than 120,000 public chains, plus five repertoires with anomalous nucleotide sharing, were excluded from co-occurrence clustering. Entries here come from immuneACCESS through TCRdb and include only in-frame sequences with V and J called. Some clones fail to appear in such tables; in the studies checked, an unresolved V gene covers under half of the shortfall, and the cause of the remainder is unknown. Clone size and V and J calls were adopted from that table, with D and trimming inferred from the DNA. This sample lists fewer than 200,000 clones; roughly 80% were detected once. Around 3.5% of the sample is taken by the ten largest.

Its CDR3 holds 16 amino acids, cysteine through phenylalanine. Only the CDR3 DNA stays, 48 bases, in frame from base 1. CDR1 and CDR2, looked up from the germline V gene, are SGHTA and FQGNSA. The germline V end is reduced by 5 bases and the J end by 3 bases; junction bases left unmatched: 5. The sequence was obtained from a man aged 35 to 55 in good health and CMV-seropositive. This chain is built from TRBV7-2 and TRBJ2-1; 12 bases in the middle match TRBD2. Source material: PBMCs. The CDR3 amino acid sequence is: CASSTRTSGNYNEQFF. The nucleotide sequence is TGTGCCAGCAGCACCCGGACTAGCGGGAACTACAATGAGCAGTTCTTC.